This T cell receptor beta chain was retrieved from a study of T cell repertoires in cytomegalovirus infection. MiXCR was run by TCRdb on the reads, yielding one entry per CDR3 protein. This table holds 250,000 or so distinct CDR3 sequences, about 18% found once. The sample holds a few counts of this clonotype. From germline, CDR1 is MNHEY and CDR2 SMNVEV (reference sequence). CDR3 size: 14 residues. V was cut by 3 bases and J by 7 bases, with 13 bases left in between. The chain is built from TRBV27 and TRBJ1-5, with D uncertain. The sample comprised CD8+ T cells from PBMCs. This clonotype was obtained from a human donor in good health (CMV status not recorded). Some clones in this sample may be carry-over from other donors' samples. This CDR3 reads CASSFGPATQPQHF. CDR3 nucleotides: TGTGCCAGCAGTTTTGGCCCTGCAACCCAGCCCCAGCATTTT.